The sequence of this T cell receptor (beta chain) was determined in a study of early T cells in non-severe SARS-CoV-2 infection. The table lists this clonotype with a few counts. The TCR library protocol was used to attach unique molecular identifiers. These identifiers were attached to individual cDNA molecules. TCRdb re-called the 5' RACE reads through MiXCR, storing one row per CDR3 protein. The sample consists of fewer than 40,000 distinct CDR3 sequences, 5% to 6.5% of them appearing once. The CDR3 runs 13 residues. From germline, CDR1 is MNHEY and CDR2 SMNVEV (reference sequence). V was trimmed by 4 bases and J by 4 bases, leaving 10 bases between them.

Sequencing was performed on whole blood. V gene TRBV27 combines with J gene TRBJ1-2; D uncertain. This clonotype was obtained from an adult who was a healthcare worker with PCR-confirmed SARS-CoV-2 infection or an uninfected control (not recorded which). CDR3 residues: CASSSTGPYGYTF. The CDR3 DNA sequence: TGTGCCAGCAGTTCCACCGGGCCCTATGGCTACACCTTC.